Below are 10 T cell receptor beta chains sequenced from a single sample in a study of blood T cell repertoires in COVID-19. Data came from immunoSEQ multiplex PCR; TCRdb stores just in-frame clones and leaves some out. The sample has almost 200,000 clones, approximately 86% seen once. Sequenced sample: peripheral blood. These receptors were collected from a man aged 55 to 70 with COVID-19, enrolled during active disease.

This clone appeared once. The rearrangement links TRBV5-1 to TRBJ2-1, with 8 bases identical to TRBD1. Germline CDR1 is SGHRS and CDR2 is YFSETQ. Unmatched junction bases numbered 5, after V lost 4 bases and J lost 5 bases. This CDR3 spans 14 amino acids. The CDR3 DNA reads as TGCGCCAGCAGCCGACAGGGGCAGAACAATGAGCAGTTCTTC. Protein: CASSRQGQNNEQFF.

The rearrangement joins TRBV9 to TRBJ1-1; TRBD1 matches at 7 bases. Germline V gene sequence: CDR1 SGDLS, CDR2 YYNGEE. J lost 3 bases, V lost 0 bases, and 8 bases had no gene match. The CDR3 has 16 residues. CDR3: CASSVEGGGWYTEAFF. CDR3 DNA: TGTGCCAGCAGCGTAGAAGGGGGCGGGTGGTACACTGAAGCTTTCTTT. Full variable domain (outside the CDR3, taken from reference TRBV9 and TRBJ1-1): DSGVTQTPKHLITATGQRVTLRCSPRSGDLSVYWYQQSLDQGLQFLIQYYNGEERAKGNILERFSAQQFPDLHSELNLSSLELGDSALYFCASSVEGGGWYTEAFFGQGTRLTVV.

This chain connects TRBV19 to TRBJ1-2; 10 nucleotides agree with TRBD1. Unmatched junction bases numbered 6, after V lost 6 bases and J lost 2 bases. The CDR3 contains 15 residues. The germline V gene encodes CDR1 LNHDA and CDR2 SQIVND (reference sequence). CDR3 nucleotides: TGTGCCAGTAGGCCCGGACAGGGGGTAAACTATGGCTACACCTTC. Translation gives CASRPGQGVNYGYTF.

This clone was found a few times. The chain recombines TRBV18 with TRBJ1-3; perhaps TRBD1 as D (6 bases). The CDR3 extends over 16 amino acids. Germline V lookup: CDR1 KGHSH, CDR2 LQKENI. Trimming shortened V by 3 bases and J by 2 bases, and 14 bases separated the two germline ends. The CDR3 DNA reads TGTGCCAGCTCACCCACCACGACAGGTGCTGGAAACACCATATATTTT. It translates to CASSPTTTGAGNTIYF.

This sequence joins TRBV6-2 or TRBV6-3 and TRBJ2-1, with a weak D call TRBD2 (6 bases). CDR1 and CDR2 from the germline V gene are MNHEY and SVGEGT. V was cut by 2 bases and J by 8 bases, with 16 bases left in between. The CDR3 is 15 residues long. The CDR3 DNA follows: TGTGCCAGCAGTTACCCGGCGGGCGGCGGGGATGAGCAGTTCTTC. The encoded protein is CASSYPAGGGDEQFF.

CDR3 in DNA: TGTGCCAGCAGCTTTGGGGAGGCAGAGACCCAGTACTTC. Its protein is CASSFGEAETQYF. The chain couples TRBV7-2 to TRBJ2-5, with D possibly TRBD2 on 6 matching bases. The CDR3 covers 13 residues. Trimming removed 3 bases at V and 4 bases at J, with 9 bases between. Germline V CDR1 and CDR2: SGHTA, FQGNSA.

This chain uses TRBV4-2 with TRBJ1-2; 9 positions agree with TRBD1. From germline, CDR1 is LGHNA and CDR2 YNFKEQ. V was clipped by 0 bases and J by 5 bases; unmatched bases: 13. The CDR3 extends over 18 amino acids. The CDR3, as DNA: TGTGCCAGCAGCCAAGAAGGCGTTCGGCGGGGACAGGGATATGGCTACACCTTC. It codes for CASSQEGVRRGQGYGYTF.

This clone was seen more than once but under ten times. The V call is TRBV7-9, the J call TRBJ2-7; D might be TRBD2 (6 bases). Trimming removed 5 bases from V and 2 bases from J, with 13 bases in between. Germline V CDR1 and CDR2: SEHNR, FQNEAQ (reference sequence). The CDR3 extends over 14 amino acids. CDR3 sequence: CASSPEAGPYEQYF. The CDR3 DNA reads TGTGCCAGCAGCCCCGAAGCGGGCCCCTACGAGCAGTACTTC.

This chain joins TRBV5-6 and TRBJ1-2; 8 nucleotides match TRBD1. This CDR3 has 13 residues. Germline CDR1 and CDR2: SGHDT and YYEEEE. V trimming: 0 bases; J trimming: 8 bases; junction bases outside the gene matches: 3. The CDR3 region is CASSLGTGYGYTF. The CDR3 DNA sequence: TGTGCCAGCAGCTTGGGGACAGGGTACGGCTACACCTTC.

This CDR3 is CASSFQGPRGNQPQHF. In DNA form, the CDR3 reads TGTGCCAGCAGTTTTCAGGGGCCCAGGGGCAATCAGCCCCAGCATTTT. The rearrangement links TRBV27 to TRBJ1-5; D possibly corresponds to TRBD1 (6 bases). The ends were cut back, 3 bases at V and 2 bases at J, with 14 bases in the middle. Germline V lookup: CDR1 MNHEY, CDR2 SMNVEV (reference sequence). The CDR3 is made up of 16 amino acids.